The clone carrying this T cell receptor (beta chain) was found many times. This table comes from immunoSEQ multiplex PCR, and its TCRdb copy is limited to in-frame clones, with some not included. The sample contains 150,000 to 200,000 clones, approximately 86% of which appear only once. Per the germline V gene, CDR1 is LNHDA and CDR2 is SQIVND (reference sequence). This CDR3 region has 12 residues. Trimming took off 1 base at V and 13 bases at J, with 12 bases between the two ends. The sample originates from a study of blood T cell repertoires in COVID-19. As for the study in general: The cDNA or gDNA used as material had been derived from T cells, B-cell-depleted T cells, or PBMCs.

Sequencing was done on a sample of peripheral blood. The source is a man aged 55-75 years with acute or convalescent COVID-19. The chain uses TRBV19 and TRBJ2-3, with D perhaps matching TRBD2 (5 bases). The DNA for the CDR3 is TGTGCCAGTAGTATAGGAGGGCGGCCCGAGTATTTT. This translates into CASSIGGRPEYF.